The source of this T cell receptor (beta chain) is a study of low-dose radiotherapy and immunotherapy resistance in tumors (dated by TCRdb to 2021 to 2024). As for the study more broadly: In Cohort 1, 0.5 Gy per fraction was delivered every 2 weeks, and a total PTV dose of 6.5 Gy was prescribed. For Cohort 2, the dose was 1 Gy per fraction given every two weeks, adding up to 13 Gy in total across 26 weeks. Randomization of trial participants into treatment groups was not performed. Eight patients were included in the translational analysis, namely three from the first dose cohort plus the first five from the second dose cohort. Patients were given nivolumab as a 240 mg flat dose every two weeks and ipilimumab at 1 mg/kg every six weeks, with both drugs delivered intravenously. Cyclophosphamide 200 mg/m2 was administered intravenously every two weeks, one day before each radiation and immunotherapy administration. Starting on cycle 1 day 1, patients took 300 mg of aspirin by mouth once a day for four cycles.

The data were produced on an Illumina HiSeq 2500. Superscript III and a set of TRAV- and TRBV-specific primers were used to synthesize first-strand cDNA, so that both TCRalpha and TCRbeta chains were covered. TCRs were amplified with Phusion for around 20 PCR cycles, with a constant-region primer paired with the adapter attached to the V primers. The MessageAmp II aRNA Amplification Kit was used to amplify the isolated mRNA, with in vitro transcription run for around 15 hours at 37 degrees C. mRNA for TCR sequencing was isolated with the Dynabeads mRNA DIRECT Purification Kit. Indexed Illumina adapters were added in a second Phusion PCR of 20 to 25 cycles, and the PCR products were purified with AMPure XP beads. Per the original workflow: Custom Perl scripts pooled TCR sequences encoding the same protein, removed out-of-frame sequences and computed each clonotype's abundance. TCR sequences supported by only a single read were excluded from analysis. Shannon entropy, Gini index, clonality, richness, and the frequency of TCRs shared between repertoires were included as repertoire metrics. Using fastp trimming at Q25 and MiXCR clonotype assembly, TCRdb reanalyzed the public sequencing data and kept in-frame beta chains. Each entry merges the rows of one CDR3 protein and shows their most common DNA and genes. The authors' filters were not applied to this entry. The table for this sample lists around 83,000 distinct CDR3 sequences; approximately 17% of them were counted only once. The ten top clones hold 5% to 7% of the sample.

Ten or more counts support this clonotype. It has no known antigen specificity. No base quality information exists; no much larger clone differs at one position. The CDR3 numbers 16 residues from cysteine through phenylalanine. Only the CDR3 DNA stays, 48 bases, in frame from base 1. V has 6 bases trimmed and J has 0 bases trimmed; junction bases matching no gene number 8. CDR1 and CDR2, looked up from the germline V gene (reference sequence), are LGHDT and YNNKEL. The sample's time point label, decoded: before trial treatment. The donors took part in RACIN, a single-arm, phase I, dose-escalation trial that combined nivolumab, ipilimumab, aspirin, low-dose cyclophosphamide and low-dose radiotherapy. Eligible patients had advanced, TIL-negative solid tumors.

Specimen: PBMCs, collected before treatment. This TCR came from a male donor with prostate cancer. The V and J genes are TRBV3-1 and TRBJ1-3; 7 central bases correspond to TRBD1. The sequence in DNA is TGTGCCAGCAGTCCGGGACAGACCAGCTCTGGAAACACCATATATTTT. Translated, it reads CASSPGQTSSGNTIYF.